The following is a T cell receptor (beta chain) sequence with its context. This entry is derived from a study of blood T cell repertoires in COVID-19. CDR3 length: 15 amino acids. Losses at the gene ends were 5 bases for V and 4 bases for J; bases not matched to a gene: 6. Germline V gives CDR1 LNHDA, CDR2 SQIVND (reference sequence). Measured with immunoSEQ multiplex PCR; TCRdb has only the in-frame clones, and not every one. The repertoire holds a few hundred thousand clones, 85% to 90% seen once, with approximately 4.1% in the top ten. Sequencing was done on a sample of PBMCs or T cells enriched from blood (not recorded which). This chain joins TRBV19 and TRBJ1-5, with 9 bases matching TRBD1. This sequence originates from a woman in her thirties who had recovered from COVID-19. Written as DNA, the CDR3 is TGTGCCAGTAGTTCCGGGACAGGGCAAAATCAGCCCCAGCATTTT. Protein: CASSSGTGQNQPQHF.